The sample holds many counts of the clone carrying this T cell receptor (beta chain). The antigen is not known. This record belongs to a study of CD8+CD57+ T cells in acquired aplastic anemia. Study-level findings and limits: Between patients and controls, around 27 CD8+ CDR3 sequences were found in common. The CD8+ Simpson's diversity of patients and controls was not significantly different.

Patients selected for sequencing had displayed CD8+CD57+ cell expansion by flow cytometry. When blood sampling took place, the patients had received no therapy. Germline CDR1 DFQATT, CDR2 SNEGSKA (reference sequence). V was pared by 5 bases and J by 7 bases, with 13 bases of the junction left unmatched. The CDR3 contains 14 residues. Template material for TCR beta VDJ and CDR3 profiling consisted of genomic DNA. A single record per CDR3 protein comes from TCRdb applying MiXCR to the reads. The sample carries a few hundred thousand distinct CDR3 sequences, around 30% recorded once. The receptor's source is a human donor with aplastic anemia. The chain employs TRBV20-1 and TRBJ2-7, with 8 bases matching TRBD2. Sequencing was carried out using sorted CD4+, CD8+, or CD8+CD57+ T cells (not recorded which) from PBMCs. The CDR3 sequence: CSAGIAGRGGEQYF. The CDR3 DNA is TGCAGTGCTGGGATAGCGGGAAGGGGGGGGGAGCAGTACTTC.